The entry below gives a single T cell receptor (beta chain) sequence along with its context. The antigen remains unidentified. A multiplex PCR was run with 60 Vbeta primers and 13 Jbeta primers. Per the study methods: Unique TCR beta chains totaled roughly 81 million in a later count, with 8.5 million to 12 million of them shared. The protocol was immunoSEQ multiplex PCR, while the TCRdb copy is restricted to in-frame clones and leaves out a portion. V and J calls and clone size are copied from that table; D and trimming were computed from the DNA. The repertoire consists of 55,000 to 80,000 clones, with around 80% occurring once and the leading ten covering under 2.5%. This sample is part of a study of cytomegalovirus exposure and HLA in healthy donors. Germline V gene sequence: CDR1 SEHNR, CDR2 FQNEAQ (reference sequence). The length of the CDR3 is 13 residues. V was pared by 6 bases and J by 7 bases, with 13 bases between.

Study conclusions and caveats: Some TCR beta chains (about 170 of them) were listed as cytomegalovirus-associated. A previous analysis found most TCR beta V segments productive roughly 87% or roughly 30% of the time.

Healthy donors of bone marrow made up the group. The TCR was taken from a man between 18 and 29 years old in good health and CMV-seronegative. The specimen sequenced was PBMCs. V gene TRBV7-9 combines with J gene TRBJ2-1; weak D call: TRBD2 (6 bases). The CDR3 DNA reads TGTGCCAGCAGTTTCAGACTAGAAAATGAGCAGTTCTTC. Protein sequence: CASSFRLENEQFF.